These 29 T cell receptor beta chains originate from one sample sequenced in a study of shared clonotypes between healthy human individuals. Profiled with immunoSEQ multiplex PCR; TCRdb holds only in-frame clones, not every one. The sample shows about 2.3 million clones, 85% to 95% of them seen only once. Sequenced material: naive CD4+ T cells from PBMCs. Subset here: CD45RA+ positively selected. The receptors were sampled from a man aged 18 to 29 in good health. Some clones in this sample may be carry-over from other donors' samples.

The chain is built from TRBV6-1 and TRBJ1-3, with D possibly matching TRBD1 (5 bases). V was clipped by 6 bases and J by 4 bases, with 10 bases between them. The CDR3 spans 13 residues. Germline CDR1 is MNHNS and CDR2 is SASEGT. The CDR3 here is CASSRTPGNTIYF. The CDR3 DNA sequence: TGTGCCAGCAGCCGGACACCAGGAAACACCATATATTTT.

This chain links TRBV27 with TRBJ2-3, with D unclear. Germline CDR1 is MNHEY and CDR2 is SMNVEV (reference sequence). Trimming shortened V by 1 base and J by 7 bases, and 9 bases separated the two germline ends. The CDR3 length is 13 residues. As DNA, the CDR3 is TGTGCCAGCAGTTTATATCAGGAGCATACGCAGTATTTT. Residues: CASSLYQEHTQYF.

This sequence joins TRBV11-3 and TRBJ2-4; 8 bases are a match to TRBD1. The CDR3 runs to 16 residues. CDR1 and CDR2 (germline): SGHNT, YENEEA. Unmatched junction bases numbered 6, after V lost 5 bases and J lost 0 bases. In DNA form, the CDR3 reads TGTGCCAGCAGCCCGGGGACAGGCAGAGCCAAAAACATTCAGTACTTC. Translating gives CASSPGTGRAKNIQYF.

The chain employs TRBV27 and TRBJ2-7; 11 nucleotides align to TRBD2. V gave up 6 bases and J gave up 0 bases; unmatched junction bases: 7. Germline CDR1 reads MNHEY; CDR2 reads SMNVEV (reference sequence). This CDR3 is built from 16 residues. As DNA, the CDR3 is TGTGCCAGCAGCAGATTACTAGCGGGAGTCTCCTACGAGCAGTACTTC. It specifies CASSRLLAGVSYEQYF.

The chain has TRBV2 and TRBJ2-3, with 13 bases matching TRBD2. J was trimmed by 4 bases and V by 6 bases; bases with no gene match: 7. Per germline, CDR1 SNHLY and CDR2 FYNNEI. The CDR3 loop spans 16 amino acids. CDR3 sequence reads: CASSTLGLAGADTQYF. In nucleotides, the CDR3 is TGTGCCAGCAGCACCCTTGGACTAGCGGGAGCAGATACGCAGTATTTT.

The chain is built from TRBV29-1 and TRBJ1-2, with D perhaps TRBD1 (5 bases). Trimming took off 3 bases at V and 4 bases at J, with 9 bases between the two ends. The CDR3 has 12 amino acids. The V gene's germline CDR1 is SQVTM and CDR2 ANQGSEA. CDR3 nucleotides: TGCAGCGTTGACAGGGACGGCTATGGCTACACCTTC. The encoded protein is CSVDRDGYGYTF.

The chain recombines TRBV5-4 with TRBJ2-7; 11 bases are a match to TRBD2. There are 18 residues in the CDR3. V shed 4 bases, J shed 0 bases, and the junction held 12 bases outside the gene matches. CDR1 is SGHNT and CDR2 is YYREEE in the germline V gene (reference sequence). The CDR3 protein is CASSAGLAGALSSYEQYF. CDR3 DNA sequence: TGTGCCAGCAGCGCTGGACTAGCGGGCGCTCTGAGCTCCTACGAGCAGTACTTC.

Turning to this clone: Other DNA sequences in the sample encode the same CDR3. The rearrangement uses TRBV5-4 and TRBJ2-7, with 7 bases lining up with TRBD1. Germline values: CDR1 SGHNT, CDR2 YYREEE (reference sequence). Trimming at V came to 0 bases and at J to 1 base, leaving 4 bases not matched to a gene. The CDR3 is 15 residues long. This CDR3 is CASSLGGRGSYEQYF. CDR3 nucleotide sequence: TGTGCCAGCAGCTTGGGCGGCAGGGGGTCCTACGAGCAGTACTTC.

The gene calls are TRBV11-2 and TRBJ2-7; 8 nucleotides match TRBD1. V lost 2 bases, J lost 5 bases, and 2 bases stayed unmatched. The CDR3 covers 13 residues. In germline, CDR1 is SGHAT, CDR2 FQNNGV. The CDR3 nucleotides are TGTGCCAGCAGCTTACAGGGGGCCCACGAGCAGTACTTC. This encodes CASSLQGAHEQYF.

The chain combines TRBV27 with TRBJ1-2, with 7 bases identical to TRBD1. There are 15 residues in the CDR3. The germline V gene has CDR1 MNHEY and CDR2 SMNVEV (reference sequence). The junction had 4 bases not matched to a gene; V was cut back by 3 bases and J by 0 bases. The CDR3 is CASSFGQGANYGYTF. CDR3 bases: TGTGCCAGCAGTTTTGGGCAGGGGGCTAACTATGGCTACACCTTC.

In regard to this clone: The same CDR3 is also encoded by other DNA sequences in this sample. V gene TRBV5-1 combines with J gene TRBJ1-5; no firm D call. V dropped 0 bases and J dropped 1 base, with 8 bases sitting between them. This CDR3 is 15 amino acids long. CDR1 is SGHRS, CDR2 YFSETQ, per germline. The CDR3 loop is CASSLGGQSNQPQHF. The CDR3 nucleotides are TGCGCCAGCAGCTTGGGAGGGCAGAGCAATCAGCCCCAGCATTTT. The variable domain in full, with the rest retrieved from reference TRBV5-1 and TRBJ1-5, is KAGVTQTPRYLIKTRGQQVTLSCSPISGHRSVSWYQQTPGQGLQFLFEYFSETQRNKGNFPGRFSGRQFSNSRSEMNVSTLELGDSALYLCASSLGGQSNQPQHFGDGTRLSIL.

The chain links TRBV5-1 to TRBJ2-7, with 10 positions matching TRBD2. This CDR3 comprises 18 residues. V gave up 0 bases and J gave up 2 bases; unmatched junction bases: 11. Germline CDR1 reads SGHRS; CDR2 reads YFSETQ. CDR3 in DNA: TGCGCCAGCAGCTTGGTGAACCTAGCGGGAGTAGATGCCTACGAGCAGTACTTC. Its protein product is CASSLVNLAGVDAYEQYF. Together with reference TRBV5-1 and TRBJ2-7, the CDR3 gives the full variable domain: KAGVTQTPRYLIKTRGQQVTLSCSPISGHRSVSWYQQTPGQGLQFLFEYFSETQRNKGNFPGRFSGRQFSNSRSEMNVSTLELGDSALYLCASSLVNLAGVDAYEQYFGPGTRLTVT.

This clone was seen more than once but under ten times. Other DNA sequences in this sample translate to the same CDR3. The V call is TRBV20-1, the J call TRBJ1-1; D is possibly TRBD1 (5 bases). V was trimmed by 6 bases and J by 5 bases, leaving 10 bases between them. CDR3 length equals 11 residues. In germline, CDR1 is DFQATT, CDR2 SNEGSKA (reference sequence). CDR3 loop: CSAGRRTEAFF. Written as DNA, the CDR3 is TGCAGTGCGGGACGGAGAACTGAAGCTTTCTTT.

This clone was seen a single time. This chain uses TRBV27 with TRBJ2-3; 7 bases agree with TRBD2. CDR3 length: 15 residues. Germline V lookup: CDR1 MNHEY, CDR2 SMNVEV (reference sequence). The J segment lost 4 bases and the V segment lost 1 base, leaving 5 bases of the junction unmatched. The CDR3 sequence is CASSLYGGRPDTQYF. The DNA of the CDR3 is TGTGCCAGCAGTTTATACGGCGGGAGACCAGATACGCAGTATTTT.

The V call is TRBV6-5, the J call TRBJ2-1; 8 nucleotides line up with TRBD2. The V and J ends lost 6 bases and 6 bases, in that order; junction bases with no gene match: 10. Germline loops: CDR1 MNHEY, CDR2 SVGAGI. The CDR3 sequence is 15 residues long. CDR3 region: CASRSPGLVFNEQFF. The DNA of the CDR3 is TGTGCCAGCAGATCCCCGGGACTAGTTTTCAATGAGCAGTTCTTC.

This sequence joins TRBV27 and TRBJ2-7; perhaps TRBD1 as D (5 bases). CDR3 size: 20 residues. Germline loops: CDR1 MNHEY, CDR2 SMNVEV (reference sequence). Trimming took off 7 bases at V and 3 bases at J, with 34 bases between the two ends. This CDR3 is CASTPPVLRQRGIRYYEQYF. Written as DNA, the CDR3 is TGTGCCAGCACCCCCCCGGTCCTCAGACAGCGCGGCATTCGATACTACGAGCAGTACTTC.

The chain has TRBV28 and TRBJ2-2; a weak D match, TRBD2 (6 bases). The V end was cut by 7 bases, the J end by 0 bases, with 15 bases between. CDR3 length: 16 residues. Germline CDR1 is MDHEN and CDR2 is SYDVKM. CDR3 sequence reads: CASTQGGHPNTGELFF. The CDR3 nucleotides read TGTGCCAGCACCCAGGGAGGTCACCCGAACACCGGGGAGCTGTTTTTT.

A remark on this clone: This specimen includes other DNA sequences encoding the same CDR3. This chain links TRBV27 with TRBJ2-1; D is undetermined. The CDR3 consists of 12 residues. Between the trimmed V and J ends, which lost 5 bases and 6 bases, there was a span of 8 bases. Germline CDR1 and CDR2: MNHEY and SMNVEV (reference sequence). The CDR3 DNA reads TGTGCCAGCAGTCTGGGCGGCAATGAGCAGTTCTTC. This translates into CASSLGGNEQFF.

V and J are TRBV4-2 and TRBJ1-3; no reliable D call. CDR1 is LGHNA and CDR2 is YNFKEQ in the germline V gene. The CDR3 loop spans 16 amino acids. Trimming took off 0 bases at V and 4 bases at J, with 13 bases between the two ends. This CDR3 is CASSQDNAGFGNTIYF. The CDR3 nucleotides are TGTGCCAGCAGCCAAGATAACGCGGGGTTCGGAAACACCATATATTTT.

V is TRBV7-9 and J is TRBJ2-1; D possibly corresponds to TRBD2 (6 bases). V lost 5 bases, J lost 10 bases, and 24 bases lay in between. This CDR3 is 16 amino acids long. The germline CDR1 and CDR2 sequences are SEHNR and FQNEAQ (reference sequence). This CDR3 is CASSPASEGTRSEQFF. The CDR3 nucleotides read TGTGCCAGCAGCCCGGCTAGCGAAGGGACTCGGTCGGAGCAGTTCTTC.

This rearrangement joins TRBV5-1 to TRBJ2-1, with 9 bases lining up with TRBD2. The ends lost 1 base at V and 5 bases at J; junction bases unmatched: 4. Germline lookup yields CDR1 SGHRS and CDR2 YFSETQ. CDR3 size: 15 residues. The DNA for the CDR3 is TGCGCCAGCAGCTTGCTAGCGGGACCCGACAATGAGCAGTTCTTC. Encoded protein: CASSLLAGPDNEQFF.

This chain links TRBV19 with TRBJ1-5, with 10 nucleotides matching TRBD1. Germline V CDR1 and CDR2: LNHDA, SQIVND (reference sequence). This CDR3 contains 15 residues. V lost 6 bases and J lost 4; bases outside the gene matches: 6. In nucleotides, the CDR3 is TGTGCCAGTAGGGTGACAGGGGGCCGGAATCAGCCCCAGCATTTT. As protein: CASRVTGGRNQPQHF. Variable domain in full (rest from reference TRBV19 and TRBJ1-5): DGGITQSPKYLFRKEGQNVTLSCEQNLNHDAMYWYRQDPGQGLRLIYYSQIVNDFQKGDIAEGYSVSREKKESFPLTVTSAQKNPTAFYLCASRVTGGRNQPQHFGDGTRLSIL.

In its sample, this clone was seen once. The genes are TRBV18 and TRBJ2-6; D is uncertain. The ends were cut back, 5 bases at V and 0 bases at J, with 14 bases in the middle. The germline V gene has CDR1 KGHSH and CDR2 LQKENI. The CDR3 loop spans 17 amino acids. CDR3 sequence: CASSVSLFPSGANVLTF. In DNA, the CDR3 is TGTGCCAGCTCAGTTTCTCTTTTCCCCTCTGGGGCCAACGTCCTGACTTTC.

The CDR3 loop is CASSPDGYSYEQYF. As DNA, the CDR3 is TGTGCCAGCAGTCCGGACGGATACTCCTACGAGCAGTACTTC. The chain employs TRBV27 and TRBJ2-7; D ambiguous. Between the trimmed V and J ends, which lost 5 bases and 0 bases, there was a span of 11 bases. This CDR3 spans 14 amino acids. CDR1 and CDR2 (germline): MNHEY, SMNVEV (reference sequence).

The gene calls are TRBV4-1 and TRBJ1-5; D gene ambiguous. The CDR3 extends over 15 amino acids. Germline V lookup: CDR1 MGHRA, CDR2 YSYEKL. V dropped 0 bases and J dropped 6 bases, with 12 bases sitting between them. The CDR3 loop is CASSQDHPFAQPQHF. CDR3 nucleotides: TGCGCCAGCAGCCAAGATCATCCGTTTGCTCAGCCCCAGCATTTT.

V usage is TRBV27 and J usage is TRBJ2-1; a possible D gene is TRBD1 (6 bases). The germline V and J ends were trimmed by 2 bases and 0 bases, with 11 bases remaining between them. This CDR3 contains 16 residues. Germline V gene sequence: CDR1 MNHEY, CDR2 SMNVEV (reference sequence). CDR3 coding DNA: TGTGCCAGCAGTTTACCCACAGGGCTCTCCTACAATGAGCAGTTCTTC. Translated, it gives CASSLPTGLSYNEQFF.

The genes are TRBV28 and TRBJ1-2, with a tentative D call TRBD1 (5 bases). This CDR3 comprises 17 residues. Trimming left V 4 bases short and J 2 bases short, with 20 bases between. From germline, CDR1 is MDHEN and CDR2 SYDVKM. CDR3 sequence: CASSYPPGEGLNYGYTF. In DNA, the CDR3 is TGTGCCAGCAGTTACCCCCCTGGCGAGGGGCTGAACTATGGCTACACCTTC.

This sequence joins TRBV11-2 and TRBJ1-5, with D maybe TRBD1 (5 bases). Germline CDR1 and CDR2: SGHAT and FQNNGV. This CDR3 is 15 amino acids long. V gave up 3 bases and J gave up 3 bases, with 12 bases separating them. CDR3 coding DNA: TGTGCCAGCAGCTTGGAGAGGGGTCCCAATCAGCCCCAGCATTTT. Translation gives CASSLERGPNQPQHF.

V is TRBV2 and J is TRBJ2-4; D may be TRBD1 (6 bases). Looked up from germline, CDR1 is SNHLY and CDR2 is FYNNEI. Trimming cost V 6 bases and J 0 bases, with 15 bases left between them. The CDR3 length is 16 residues. CDR3 nucleotides: TGTGCCAGCAGCGCCGGACAGAGCCTAGCCAAAAACATTCAGTACTTC. This translates into CASSAGQSLAKNIQYF.